One and the same sample provided the 4 T cell receptor beta chains below, sequenced in a study of CD8+ T cells in alopecia areata. Stated treatment: oral pan-JAK inhibitor, 5-10 mg twice daily. cDNA reverse transcribed from extracted RNA served as the sequencing template. Some clones are missing from TCRdb's copy, which holds only in-frame ones; the method was immunoSEQ multiplex PCR. Altogether around 290,000 clones are present, roughly 60% being singletons, with the ten largest covering more than 1.5%. The sample consisted of CD4+ T cells sorted from blood, taken at week 24, from a patient treated with tofacitinib. The receptor source for this set is a human donor with alopecia areata.

This clone was observed a handful of times. The chain joins TRBV2 to TRBJ1-2; D perhaps matches TRBD1 (6 bases). CDR3 length: 12 amino acids. V was clipped by 7 bases and J by 9 bases, with 15 bases between them. CDR1 and CDR2 from the germline V gene are SNHLY and FYNNEI. CDR3 in amino acids: CASTTTGSSYTF. Written as DNA, the CDR3 is TGTGCCAGCACCACAACAGGGAGTAGCTACACCTTC.

J is TRBJ1-2 and V is TRBV30; no clear D gene. The V gene's germline CDR1 is GTSNPN and CDR2 SVGIG (reference sequence). This CDR3 comprises 16 residues. The V end was cut by 0 bases, the J end by 2 bases, with 16 bases between. The CDR3 spells CAWSVRMRADNYGYTF. CDR3 coding DNA: TGTGCCTGGAGTGTACGTATGCGGGCAGACAACTATGGCTACACCTTC.

This clone has more than one count but fewer than ten. The chain recombines TRBV28 with TRBJ2-2; a weak D match, TRBD1 (5 bases). In germline, CDR1 is MDHEN, CDR2 SYDVKM. Between the trimmed V and J ends, which lost 6 bases and 3 bases, there was a span of 14 bases. This CDR3 contains 15 residues. CDR3 nucleotide sequence: TGTGCCAGCAGGACCCAGGGTCGGGACACCGGGGAGCTGTTTTTT. It translates to CASRTQGRDTGELFF. Supplemented by reference TRBV28 and TRBJ2-2, the full variable domain reads DVKVTQSSRYLVKRTGEKVFLECVQDMDHENMFWYRQDPGLGLRLIYFSYDVKMKEKGDIPEGYSVSREKKERFSLILESASTNQTSMYLCASRTQGRDTGELFFGEGSRLTVL.

The rearrangement links TRBV29-1 to TRBJ2-1; D is undetermined. The CDR3 spans 12 residues. V was trimmed by 5 bases and J by 5 bases, leaving 10 bases between them. Germline V lookup: CDR1 SQVTM, CDR2 ANQGSEA. This CDR3 is CSVPRINNEQFF. The CDR3 region has the DNA TGCAGCGTTCCCCGTATAAACAATGAGCAGTTCTTC.